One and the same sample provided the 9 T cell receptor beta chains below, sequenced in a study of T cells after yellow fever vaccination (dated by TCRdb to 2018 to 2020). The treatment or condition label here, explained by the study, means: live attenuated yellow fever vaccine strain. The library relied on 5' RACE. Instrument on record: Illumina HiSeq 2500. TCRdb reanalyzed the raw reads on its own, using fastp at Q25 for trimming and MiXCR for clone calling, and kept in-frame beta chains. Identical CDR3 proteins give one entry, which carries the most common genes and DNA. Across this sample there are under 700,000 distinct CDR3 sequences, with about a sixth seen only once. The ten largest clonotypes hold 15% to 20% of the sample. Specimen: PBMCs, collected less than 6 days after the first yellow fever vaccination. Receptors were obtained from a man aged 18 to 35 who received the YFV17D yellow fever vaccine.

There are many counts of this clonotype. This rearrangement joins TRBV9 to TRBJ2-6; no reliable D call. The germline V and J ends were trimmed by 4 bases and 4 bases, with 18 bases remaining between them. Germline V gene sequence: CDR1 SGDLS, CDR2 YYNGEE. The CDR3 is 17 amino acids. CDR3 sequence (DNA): TGTGCCAGCAGCACCAGGACCCTAAGGTCCGGGGCCAACGTCCTGACTTTC. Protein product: CASSTRTLRSGANVLTF.

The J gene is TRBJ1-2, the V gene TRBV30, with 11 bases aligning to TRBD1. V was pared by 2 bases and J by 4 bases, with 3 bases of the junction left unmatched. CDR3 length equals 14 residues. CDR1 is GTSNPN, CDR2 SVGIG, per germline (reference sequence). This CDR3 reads CAWSIGTGGYGYTF. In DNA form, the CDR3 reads TGTGCCTGGAGTATTGGGACAGGGGGCTATGGCTACACCTTC.

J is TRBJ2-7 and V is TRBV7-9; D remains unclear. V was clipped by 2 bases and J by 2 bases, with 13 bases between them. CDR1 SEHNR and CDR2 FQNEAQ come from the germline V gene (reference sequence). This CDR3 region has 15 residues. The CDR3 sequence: CASSLIGIQTYEQYV. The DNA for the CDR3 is TGTGCCAGCAGCTTAATAGGGATTCAAACCTACGAGCAGTACGTC.

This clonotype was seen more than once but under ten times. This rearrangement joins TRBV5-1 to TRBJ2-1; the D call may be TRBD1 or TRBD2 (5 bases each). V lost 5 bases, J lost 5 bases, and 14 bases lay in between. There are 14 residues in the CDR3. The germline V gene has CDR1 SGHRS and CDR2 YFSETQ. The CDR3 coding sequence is TGCGCCAGCAGTTGGTACGGGGACGACAATGAGCAGTTCTTC. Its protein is CASSWYGDDNEQFF.

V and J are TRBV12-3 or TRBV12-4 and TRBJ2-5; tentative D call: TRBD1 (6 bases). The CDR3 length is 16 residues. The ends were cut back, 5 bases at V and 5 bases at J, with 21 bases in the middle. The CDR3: CASSGQILNAPETQYF. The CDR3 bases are TGTGCCAGCAGTGGACAGATTCTTAATGCCCCCGAGACCCAGTACTTC.

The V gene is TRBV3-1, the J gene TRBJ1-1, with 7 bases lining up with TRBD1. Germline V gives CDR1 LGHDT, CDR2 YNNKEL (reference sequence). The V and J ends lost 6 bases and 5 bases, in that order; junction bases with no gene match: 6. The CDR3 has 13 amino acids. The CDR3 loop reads CASRWQGETEAFF. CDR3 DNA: TGTGCCAGCAGGTGGCAGGGGGAAACTGAAGCTTTCTTT.

The CDR3 DNA reads TGTGCCAGCAGTGAACCTATTAGATCTGGGGCCAACGTCCTGACTTTC. Residues: CASSEPIRSGANVLTF. The rearrangement joins TRBV25-1 to TRBJ2-6; D gene unclear. This CDR3 spans 16 amino acids. Germline values: CDR1 MGHDK, CDR2 SYGVNS. V gave up 2 bases and J gave up 1 base, with 9 bases separating them. The entire variable domain, with the rest obtained from reference TRBV25-1 and TRBJ2-6, is as follows: EADIYQTPRYLVIGTGKKITLECSQTMGHDKMYWYQQDPGMELHLIHYSYGVNSTEKGDLSSESTVSRIRTEHFPLTLESARPSHTSQYLCASSEPIRSGANVLTFGAGSRLTVL.

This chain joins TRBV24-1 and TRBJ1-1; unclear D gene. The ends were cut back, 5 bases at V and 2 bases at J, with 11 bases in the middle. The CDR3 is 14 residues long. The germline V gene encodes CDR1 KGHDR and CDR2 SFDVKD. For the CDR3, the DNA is TGTGCCACCAGTGGGCCGGGTCCAAACACTGAAGCTTTCTTT. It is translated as CATSGPGPNTEAFF.

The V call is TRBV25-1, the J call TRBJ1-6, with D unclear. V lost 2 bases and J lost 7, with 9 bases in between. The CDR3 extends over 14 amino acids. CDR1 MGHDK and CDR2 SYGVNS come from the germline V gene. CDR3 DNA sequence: TGTGCCAGCAGTGAAAGGTTCAGAAATTCACCCCTCCACTTT. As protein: CASSERFRNSPLHF.